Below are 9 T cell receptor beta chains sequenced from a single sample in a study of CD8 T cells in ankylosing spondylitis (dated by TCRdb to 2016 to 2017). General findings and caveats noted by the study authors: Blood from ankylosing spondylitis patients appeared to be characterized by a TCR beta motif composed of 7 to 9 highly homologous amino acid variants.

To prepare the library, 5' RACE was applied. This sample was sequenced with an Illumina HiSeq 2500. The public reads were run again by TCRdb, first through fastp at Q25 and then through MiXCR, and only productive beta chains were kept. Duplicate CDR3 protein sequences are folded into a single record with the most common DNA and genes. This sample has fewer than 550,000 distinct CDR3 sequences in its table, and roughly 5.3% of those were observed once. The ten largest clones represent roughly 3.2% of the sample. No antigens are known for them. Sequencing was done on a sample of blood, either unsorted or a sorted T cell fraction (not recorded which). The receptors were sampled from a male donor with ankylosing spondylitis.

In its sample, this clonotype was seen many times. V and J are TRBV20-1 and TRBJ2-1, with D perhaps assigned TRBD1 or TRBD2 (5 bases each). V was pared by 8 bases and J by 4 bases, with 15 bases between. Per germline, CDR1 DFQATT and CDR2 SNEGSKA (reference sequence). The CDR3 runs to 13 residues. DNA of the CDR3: TGCAGTACTGGGGGTAATGGTTACAATGAGCAGTTCTTC. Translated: CSTGGNGYNEQFF.

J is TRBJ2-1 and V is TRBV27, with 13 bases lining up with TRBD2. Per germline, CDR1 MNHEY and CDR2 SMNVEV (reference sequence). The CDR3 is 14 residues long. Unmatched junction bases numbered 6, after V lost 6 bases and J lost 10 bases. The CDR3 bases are TGTGCCAGCAGACTAGCGGGGGGGCTGGGGGAGCAGTTCTTC. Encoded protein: CASRLAGGLGEQFF.

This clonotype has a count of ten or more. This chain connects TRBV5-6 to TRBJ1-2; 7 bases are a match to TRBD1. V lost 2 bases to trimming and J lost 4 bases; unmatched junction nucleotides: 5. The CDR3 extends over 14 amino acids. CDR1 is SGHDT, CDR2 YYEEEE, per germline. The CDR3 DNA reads TGTGCCAGCAGCTTCCCAGGGGGAGGCTATGGCTACACCTTC. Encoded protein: CASSFPGGGYGYTF.

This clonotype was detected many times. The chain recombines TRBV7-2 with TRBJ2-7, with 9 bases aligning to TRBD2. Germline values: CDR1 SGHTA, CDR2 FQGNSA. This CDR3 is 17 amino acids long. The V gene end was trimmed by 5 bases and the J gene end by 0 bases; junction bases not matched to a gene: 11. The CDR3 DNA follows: TGTGCCAGCAGCCTCCGAATAGCGGGAGTCCTCTCCTACGAGCAGTACTTC. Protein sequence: CASSLRIAGVLSYEQYF.

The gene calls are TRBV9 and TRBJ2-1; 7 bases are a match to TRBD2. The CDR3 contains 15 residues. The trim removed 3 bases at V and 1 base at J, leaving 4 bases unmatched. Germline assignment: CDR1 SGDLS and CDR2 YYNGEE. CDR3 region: CASSEGGRSYNEQFF. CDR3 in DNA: TGTGCCAGCAGCGAGGGCGGGAGATCCTACAATGAGCAGTTCTTC. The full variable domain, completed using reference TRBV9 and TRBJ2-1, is DSGVTQTPKHLITATGQRVTLRCSPRSGDLSVYWYQQSLDQGLQFLIQYYNGEERAKGNILERFSAQQFPDLHSELNLSSLELGDSALYFCASSEGGRSYNEQFFGPGTRLTVL.

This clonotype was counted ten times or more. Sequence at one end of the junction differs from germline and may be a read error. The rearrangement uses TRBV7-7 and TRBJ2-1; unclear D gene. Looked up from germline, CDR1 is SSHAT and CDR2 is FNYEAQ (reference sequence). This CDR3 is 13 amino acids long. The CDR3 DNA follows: TGTGCTAGCAGCTTAGTAGCTAGAGCGGAGCAGTTCTTC. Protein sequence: CASSLVARAEQFF.

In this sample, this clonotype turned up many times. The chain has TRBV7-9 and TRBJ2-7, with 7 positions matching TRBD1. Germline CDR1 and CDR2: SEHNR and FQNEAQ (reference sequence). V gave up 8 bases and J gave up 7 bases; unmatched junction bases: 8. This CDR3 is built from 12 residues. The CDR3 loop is CASGDRAGEQYF. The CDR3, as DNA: TGTGCCAGCGGAGACAGGGCAGGGGAGCAGTACTTC. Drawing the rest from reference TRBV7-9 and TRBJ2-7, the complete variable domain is DTGVSQNPRHKITKRGQNVTFRCDPISEHNRLYWYRQTLGQGPEFLTYFQNEAQLEKSRLLSDRFSAERPKGSFSTLEIQRTEQGDSAMYLCASGDRAGEQYFGPGTRLTVT.

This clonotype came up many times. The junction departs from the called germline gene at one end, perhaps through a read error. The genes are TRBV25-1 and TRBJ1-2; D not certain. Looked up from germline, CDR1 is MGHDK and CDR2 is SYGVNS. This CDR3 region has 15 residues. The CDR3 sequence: CASSQYEDLSFGYTF. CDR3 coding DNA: TGTGCCAGCAGTCAATACGAAGACCTATCCTTTGGCTACACCTTC.

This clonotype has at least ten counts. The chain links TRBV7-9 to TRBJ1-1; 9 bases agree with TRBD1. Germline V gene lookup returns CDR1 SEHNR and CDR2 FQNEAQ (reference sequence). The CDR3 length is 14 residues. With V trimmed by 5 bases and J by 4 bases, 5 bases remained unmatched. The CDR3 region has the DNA TGTGCCAGCAGCGATGGACAGGGGTTCACTGAAGCTTTCTTT. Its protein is CASSDGQGFTEAFF.